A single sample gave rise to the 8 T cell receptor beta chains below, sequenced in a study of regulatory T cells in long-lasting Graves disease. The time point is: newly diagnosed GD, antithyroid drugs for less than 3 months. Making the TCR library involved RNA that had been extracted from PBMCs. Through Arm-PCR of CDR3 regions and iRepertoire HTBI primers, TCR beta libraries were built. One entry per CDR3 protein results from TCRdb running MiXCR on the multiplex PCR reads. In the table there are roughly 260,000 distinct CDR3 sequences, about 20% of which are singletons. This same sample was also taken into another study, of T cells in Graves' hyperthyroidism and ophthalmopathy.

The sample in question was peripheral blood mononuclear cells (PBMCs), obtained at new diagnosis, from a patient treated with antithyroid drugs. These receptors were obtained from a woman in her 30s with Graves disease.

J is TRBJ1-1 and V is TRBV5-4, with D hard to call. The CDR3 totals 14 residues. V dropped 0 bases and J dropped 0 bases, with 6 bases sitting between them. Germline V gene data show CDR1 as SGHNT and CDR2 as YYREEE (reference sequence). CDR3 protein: CASSLEPMNTEAFF. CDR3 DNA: TGTGCCAGCAGCTTGGAGCCAATGAACACTGAAGCTTTCTTT.

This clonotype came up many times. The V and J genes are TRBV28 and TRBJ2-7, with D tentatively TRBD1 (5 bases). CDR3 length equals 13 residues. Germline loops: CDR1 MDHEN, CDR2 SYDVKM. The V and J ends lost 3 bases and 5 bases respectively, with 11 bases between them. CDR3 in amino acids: CASSFQGINEQYF. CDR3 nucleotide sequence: TGTGCCAGCAGTTTTCAGGGAATCAACGAGCAGTACTTC.

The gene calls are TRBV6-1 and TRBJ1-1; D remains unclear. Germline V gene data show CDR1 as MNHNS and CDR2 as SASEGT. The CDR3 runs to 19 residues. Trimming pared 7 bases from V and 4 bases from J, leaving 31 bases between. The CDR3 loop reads CASTGAAGIGMLRATEAFF. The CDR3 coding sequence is TGTGCCAGCACCGGAGCCGCCGGTATAGGAATGCTGCGGGCCACTGAAGCTTTCTTT.

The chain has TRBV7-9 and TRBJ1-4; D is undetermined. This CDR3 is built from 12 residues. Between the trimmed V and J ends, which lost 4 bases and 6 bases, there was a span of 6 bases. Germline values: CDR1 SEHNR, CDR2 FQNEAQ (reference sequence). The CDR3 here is CASSSRDEKLFF. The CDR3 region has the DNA TGTGCCAGCAGCTCTCGGGATGAAAAACTGTTTTTT.

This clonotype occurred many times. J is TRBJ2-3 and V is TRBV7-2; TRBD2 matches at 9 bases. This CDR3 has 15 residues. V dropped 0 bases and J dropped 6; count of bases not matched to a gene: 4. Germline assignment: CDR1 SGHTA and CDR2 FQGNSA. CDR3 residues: CASSLASGGLDTQYF. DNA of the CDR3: TGTGCCAGCAGCTTAGCTAGCGGGGGCCTCGATACGCAGTATTTT.

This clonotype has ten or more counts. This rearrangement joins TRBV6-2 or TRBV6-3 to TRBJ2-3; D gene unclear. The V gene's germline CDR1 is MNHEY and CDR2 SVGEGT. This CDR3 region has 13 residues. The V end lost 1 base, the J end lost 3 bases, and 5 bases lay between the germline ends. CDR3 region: CASSYLGTDTQYF. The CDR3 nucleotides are TGTGCCAGCAGTTACTTGGGTACAGATACGCAGTATTTT.

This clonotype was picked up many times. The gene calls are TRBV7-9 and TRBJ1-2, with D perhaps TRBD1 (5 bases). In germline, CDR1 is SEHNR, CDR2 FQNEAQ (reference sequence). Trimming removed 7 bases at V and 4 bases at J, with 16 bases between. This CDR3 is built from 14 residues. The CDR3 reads CASTPAGGFYGYTF. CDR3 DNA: TGTGCCAGCACCCCAGCCGGGGGGTTCTATGGCTACACCTTC.

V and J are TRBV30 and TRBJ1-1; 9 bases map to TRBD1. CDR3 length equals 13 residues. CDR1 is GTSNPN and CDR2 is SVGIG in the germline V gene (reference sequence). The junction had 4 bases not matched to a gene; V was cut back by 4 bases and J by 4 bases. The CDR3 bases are TGTGCCTGGAACACGGACAGGGGCACTGAAGCTTTCTTT. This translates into CAWNTDRGTEAFF.